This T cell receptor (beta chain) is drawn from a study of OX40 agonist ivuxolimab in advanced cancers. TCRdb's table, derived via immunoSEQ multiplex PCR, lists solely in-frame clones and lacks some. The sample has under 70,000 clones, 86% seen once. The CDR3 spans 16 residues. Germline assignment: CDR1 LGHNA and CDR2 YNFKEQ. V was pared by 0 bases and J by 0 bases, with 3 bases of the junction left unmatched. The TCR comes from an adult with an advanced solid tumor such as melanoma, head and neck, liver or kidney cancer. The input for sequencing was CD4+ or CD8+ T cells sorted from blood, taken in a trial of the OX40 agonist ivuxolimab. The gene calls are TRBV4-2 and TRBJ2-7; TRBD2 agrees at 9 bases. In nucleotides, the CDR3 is TGTGCCAGCAGCCAAGATTCTAGCGGGATCTCCTACGAGCAGTACTTC. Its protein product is CASSQDSSGISYEQYF.